This T cell receptor (beta chain) appears in the sequencing data of a study of blood T cell repertoires in COVID-19. In the study overall: COVID-19 samples from acute and convalescent phases originated in the United States, Italy and Spain. Nucleic acid was either cDNA or gDNA, and it came from T cells, B-cell-depleted T cells, or PBMCs.

The CDR3 contains 13 residues. CDR1 and CDR2 from the germline V gene are LGHDT and YNNKEL (reference sequence). J lost 5 bases, V lost 2 bases, and 1 base had no gene match. Methods used by the authors: It was from reference gene primer amplification that nucleated cell counts were estimated. TCRdb's copy holds only in-frame clones and misses some; the assay was immunoSEQ multiplex PCR. From that table come the V and J calls and clone size; the DNA was used to work out D and trimming. The sample yields under 200,000 clones, roughly 85% seen once. This clonotype originated in a man between 60 and 75 years old with acute or convalescent COVID-19. Sequencing was carried out using peripheral blood. The chain couples TRBV3-1 (or the pseudogene TRBV3-2) to TRBJ1-2; 8 positions match TRBD1. The CDR3 coding sequence is TGTGCCAGCAGCCAAAGACAGGGGTATGGCTACACCTTC. This gives the protein CASSQRQGYGYTF.